The source of this T cell receptor beta chain is a study of shared clonotypes between healthy human individuals. Looking at the study overall: Aged between 18 and 49, the donors were two women and a few men. Overall study findings and caveats: Rarefaction showed sorted-subset sequencing was incomplete despite large depth.

A roughly 200 ng quantity of DNA, tens of thousands of T cell genomes, went into the sorted-subset replicate PCRs. Data came from immunoSEQ multiplex PCR; TCRdb stores just in-frame clones and leaves some out. This sample has fewer than 3 million clones; less than 95% occur once, and the top ten carry roughly 0.34%. This clone appeared once. Antigen: not known. Germline values: CDR1 SGHVS, CDR2 FQNEAQ. After removal of 5 bases from V and 2 bases from J, the junction contained 6 bases not matched to a gene. The CDR3 is 15 amino acids. The chain combines TRBV7-8 with TRBJ2-3, with 8 bases identical to TRBD2. The sample was naive CD4+ T cells from PBMCs. As for subset: CD45RA+ positively selected. This clonotype originated in a man aged 18 to 29 in good health. Some clones in this sample may be carry-over from other donors' samples. The CDR3 spells CASSAGLATTDTQYF. The CDR3 DNA reads TGTGCCAGCAGCGCCGGACTAGCAACCACAGATACGCAGTATTTT.